This T cell receptor beta chain originates from a study of regulatory T cells in long-lasting Graves disease. Whole-study results and caveats: Compared with new cases, persistent Graves' patients showed reduced TCR diversity.

A few counts support this clonotype. Its antigen is currently unknown. TCR beta libraries were built with iRepertoire HTBI primers and Arm-PCR of CDR3 regions. TCRdb reanalysed the multiplex PCR reads using MiXCR and keeps one entry per CDR3 protein. Here the sample spans roughly 300,000 distinct CDR3 sequences, 20% being singletons. Per the germline V gene, CDR1 is SGHTA and CDR2 is FQGNSA. The V segment lost 2 bases and the J segment 3 bases; nucleotides outside the gene matches: 4. The CDR3 runs 15 residues. Documented time point: persistent/refractory GD, antithyroid drugs over 5 years with positive TRAb. Construction of the TCR library relied on RNA isolated from PBMCs.

This chain uses TRBV7-2 with TRBJ1-5; 7 bases are a match to TRBD1. The sequence came from a female donor with Graves disease. The sample consisted of peripheral blood mononuclear cells (PBMCs), taken when the disease was refractory, from a patient treated with antithyroid drugs. CDR3 protein: CASSLNRGDNQPQHF. In nucleotides, the CDR3 is TGTGCCAGCAGCTTAAACAGGGGTGACAATCAGCCCCAGCATTTT.